This T cell receptor (beta chain) was identified during a study of tissue T cells after allogeneic stem cell transplantation. This sample's time point: mouse harvest day 14 after allogeneic transplant. Mouse grafts combined 10^7 T-cell-depleted bone marrow cells with 10^6 splenic CD5+ T cells. This clone was observed a handful of times. The antigen is unknown. Germline and genes: mouse. Coverage ceases 1 residue before the CDR3 finishes, and the germline J gene fills in the end. Trimming cost V 2 bases and J 3 bases, with 5 bases left between them. CDR3 length: 13 amino acids. From germline, CDR1 is SNHLY and CDR2 FYNGKV (reference sequence). General study results and limits: The study did not identify alloreactive or antigen-specific tissue TCRs, and some clones might be persisting host cells. Anatomically similar tissues had similar TCR repertoires within each patient. Tissue-detected TCR repertoire was only partly captured by blood and spleen T cells.

Sequencing used immunoSEQ multiplex PCR; TCRdb keeps in-frame clones, though not all of them. The table shows about 5,900 clones, with roughly 52% occurring only once. The clonotype was recovered from a female BALB/c mouse given C57BL/6 T cells with graft-versus-host disease after an allogeneic hematopoietic cell transplant. The chain employs TRBV3 and TRBJ2-1, with D perhaps matching TRBD2 (5 bases). Sequencing was performed on gut tissue. The CDR3 bases that were read are TGTGCCAGCAGCTTAACTGGCTATGCTGAGCAGTTC. As protein: CASSLTGYAEQF. The entire CDR3 protein is CASSLTGYAEQFF.